This entry features one T cell receptor (beta chain) sequence. This clonotype has at least ten counts. The antigen it recognizes is unknown. Per-nucleotide qualities are absent, and no much larger clonotype sits a single base away. The CDR3 runs 12 residues from the cysteine to the phenylalanine. Only CDR3 DNA is held: 36 bases, read in frame from base 1. A distance of 13 bases separates the germline ends of V and J, which lose 5 bases and 8 bases respectively. CDR1 and CDR2, looked up from the germline V gene (reference sequence), are DFQATT and SNEGSKA. A patient counted as having stable Graves' hyperthyroidism if no progression to ophthalmopathy occurred over 18 months of follow-up. Hyperthyroidism patients were newly diagnosed, had a disease duration of under 2 months, and were aged 18 to 65 years. The study excluded patients with uncontrolled infections, other autoimmune diseases, pregnancy or lactation. Diagnoses were established on the basis of clinical symptoms, serum thyroxine and TRAb, thyroid ultrasound, and orbital computed tomography. PBMCs were separated from under 11 ml of fresh peripheral blood using Ficoll-Paque density gradient centrifugation. Total RNA was extracted with Trizol reagent, and quality was checked on an Agilent 2100 Bioanalyzer.

The data were obtained in a study of T cells in Graves' hyperthyroidism and ophthalmopathy (dated by TCRdb to the late 2010s). Regarding the complete study: Peripheral blood samples were taken at the time of initial diagnosis, prior to any treatment. A discovery cohort of about a hundred patients, roughly 45 with Graves' ophthalmopathy and about 60 with stable Graves' hyperthyroidism, was used to find distinguishing TCR V-J signatures. Whether ophthalmopathy could be predicted prospectively was tested in an independent validation cohort made up of under 20 hyperthyroidism patients plus 17 patients who later progressed to ophthalmopathy. The approximately 97 discovery patients were randomly divided into training and test sets at a 7:3 ratio. In several Graves' hyperthyroidism patients, the study also compared T-cell repertoires from thyroid tissue with T-cell repertoires from blood. After blood sampling, hyperthyroidism patients were treated with methimazole at a starting dose of 30 mg daily, and ophthalmopathy patients were treated with high-dose intravenous methylprednisolone. TCR Vbeta CDR3 sequencing of 120 to 150 peripheral blood samples (under 45 ophthalmopathy, roughly 72 hyperthyroidism and roughly 17 progressor patients) is reported in the paper.

Results the study describes overall, beyond this receptor: Blood samples also contained most of the expanded thyroid clonotypes (frequency above 0.001), which suggests that blood repertoires may reflect thyroid immune responses. No statistical method was used to set the sample size in advance, and investigators knew the group allocation. A 13 V-J signature model separated ophthalmopathy from stable hyperthyroidism, with approximately 86% sensitivity and about 81% specificity in cross-validation and 80%/75% in testing. In validation, the model predicted progression to ophthalmopathy with approximately 71% sensitivity and approximately 74% specificity, a median of about 6 months before onset.

Amplification of TCR beta CDR3 regions was carried out from RNA transcripts. A first-round RT-PCR of the TCR CDR3 used the HTBI primer set with the Qiagen OneStep RT-PCR kit. The libraries were constructed in a second round of multiplex PCR and then size-selected and purified. The libraries were sequenced on an Illumina HiSeq2000 using paired-end 100 bp reads. Processing in the source paper ran as follows. SOAPnuke was used to process the raw data, removing reads that contained adapters or uncalled bases, had a mean Phred below 15, or lacked an exact match to the constant primer or identifier. COPE v1.2.5 was used to merge high-quality paired reads, and clonotypes were defined as unique nucleotide sequences. MiTCR v1.1 was used to align the clonotypes against IMGT TRBV, TRBD and TRBJ reference segments. The analysis included only V-J combinations with a frequency above 0.0001, which together covered more than 99% of the repertoires. The TCS score was defined as F50 (clonal expansion) divided by E x V (chaos), with BLOSUM62-based TCRdist calculated between CDR3 peptides within each V-J. Welch's t-statistics and random forest reduced some 510 V-J features to some 14, which were used in a naive Bayes classifier (R e1071). TCRdb cleaned the public reads at Q25 with fastp, built clones with MiXCR and kept in-frame beta chains. For every CDR3 protein sequence, its rows merge into one entry that carries the most common genes and DNA. TCRdb assigned the V and J calls; the authors' analysis was not used. For this sample the table gives about 560,000 distinct CDR3 sequences, of which 16% were detected only once. The biggest ten clones account for roughly 18% of the sample.

This TCR was recovered from a woman aged 18-29 years with Graves' hyperthyroidism. The receptor chain draws on TRBV20-1 and TRBJ2-1; matching of 6 bases hints at TRBD2 as the D gene. Sequencing was done on a sample of blood. The CDR3 loop reads CSAWRGNYEQFF. The DNA sequence is TGCAGTGCTTGGAGGGGAAACTATGAGCAGTTCTTC.